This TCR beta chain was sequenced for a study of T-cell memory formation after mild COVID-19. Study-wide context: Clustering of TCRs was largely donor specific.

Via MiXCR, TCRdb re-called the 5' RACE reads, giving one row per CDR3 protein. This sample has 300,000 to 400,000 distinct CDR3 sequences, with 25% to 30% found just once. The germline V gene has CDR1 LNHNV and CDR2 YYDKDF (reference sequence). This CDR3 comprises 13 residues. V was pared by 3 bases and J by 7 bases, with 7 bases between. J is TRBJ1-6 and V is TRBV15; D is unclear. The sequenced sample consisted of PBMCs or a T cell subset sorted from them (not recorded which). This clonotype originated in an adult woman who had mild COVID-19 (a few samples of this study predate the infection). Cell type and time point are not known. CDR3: CATSSLQNSPLHF. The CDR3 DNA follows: TGTGCCACCAGCAGCCTACAGAATTCACCCCTCCACTTT.